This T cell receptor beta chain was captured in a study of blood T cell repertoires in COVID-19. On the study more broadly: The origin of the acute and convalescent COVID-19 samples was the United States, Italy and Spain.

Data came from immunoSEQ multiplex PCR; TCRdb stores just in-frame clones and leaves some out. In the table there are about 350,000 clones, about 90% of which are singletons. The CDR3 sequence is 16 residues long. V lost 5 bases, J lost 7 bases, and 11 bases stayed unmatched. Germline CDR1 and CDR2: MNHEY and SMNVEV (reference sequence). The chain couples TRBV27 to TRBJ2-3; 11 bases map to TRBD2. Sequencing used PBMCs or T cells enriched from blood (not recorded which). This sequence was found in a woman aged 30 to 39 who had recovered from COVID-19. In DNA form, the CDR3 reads TGTGCCAGCAGTGAGAGTAGCGGGGGGGCAGGATATACGCAGTATTTT. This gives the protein CASSESSGGAGYTQYF.